The 15 T cell receptor beta chains below were found in one sample sequenced in a study of blood T cell repertoires in COVID-19. Profiled with immunoSEQ multiplex PCR; TCRdb holds only in-frame clones, not every one. Among about 160,000 clones, 90% to 95% were seen once, and the ten largest hold 3.5% to 5%. Sequenced sample: peripheral blood. The receptor source for this set is a woman aged 45 to 65 with acute or convalescent COVID-19.

The CDR3 region has the DNA TGTGCCAGCAGCTTTCAAGCAGGTGTGGAAGCTTTCTTT. Amino acid sequence: CASSFQAGVEAFF. V is TRBV27 and J is TRBJ1-1; D is uncertain. The V gene lost 6 bases and the J gene lost 8 bases, with 16 bases spanning the gap. CDR1 is MNHEY, CDR2 SMNVEV, per germline (reference sequence). CDR3 length: 13 residues.

In DNA form, the CDR3 reads TGTGCCAGCTCACCGGACAGGGCGACTAACTATGGCTACACCTTC. It codes for CASSPDRATNYGYTF. The rearrangement joins TRBV18 to TRBJ1-2, with 8 positions matching TRBD1. This CDR3 comprises 15 residues. V dropped 3 bases and J dropped 0; count of bases not matched to a gene: 3. Germline V gives CDR1 KGHSH, CDR2 LQKENI. The full variable domain, completed using reference TRBV18 and TRBJ1-2, is NAGVMQNPRHLVRRRGQEARLRCSPMKGHSHVYWYRQLPEEGLKFMVYLQKENIIDESGMPKERFSAEFPKEGPSILRIQQVVRGDSAAYFCASSPDRATNYGYTFGSGTRLTVV.

V usage is TRBV6-6 and J usage is TRBJ1-2, with 8 nucleotides matching TRBD1. The CDR3 runs to 16 residues. Germline lookup yields CDR1 MNHNY and CDR2 SVGAGI (reference sequence). The ends lost 2 bases at V and 3 bases at J; junction bases unmatched: 8. The CDR3 spells CASSYRRAGGDYGYTF. The CDR3 nucleotides are TGTGCCAGCAGTTACCGCCGGGCAGGGGGCGACTATGGCTACACCTTC.

This chain uses TRBV7-9 with TRBJ1-4; TRBD1 matches at 7 bases. The germline V gene has CDR1 SEHNR and CDR2 FQNEAQ (reference sequence). V lost 1 base, J lost 8 bases, and 19 bases stayed unmatched. The CDR3 consists of 19 residues. In DNA, the CDR3 is TGTGCCAGCAGCTTAGATTTTTGGGGCCGGACAGGAGGAAAGGAAAAACTGTTTTTT. It is translated as CASSLDFWGRTGGKEKLFF.

The CDR3 here is CASSFGGGLYEQYF. Here the CDR3 DNA reads TGTGCCAGCAGCTTCGGGGGGGGATTATACGAGCAGTACTTC. This chain joins TRBV11-2 and TRBJ2-7, with 8 bases that match TRBD2. Trimming cost V 3 bases and J 4 bases; bases outside gene matches: 5. The CDR3 is 14 amino acids. Per germline, CDR1 SGHAT and CDR2 FQNNGV.

The chain recombines TRBV4-3 with TRBJ1-5; D is unclear. CDR1 and CDR2 from the germline V gene are LGHNA and YSLEER. The CDR3 contains 15 residues. V lost 0 bases and J lost 0, with 6 bases in between. The CDR3, as DNA: TGCGCCAGCAGCCAAGATTACAGTAGCAATCAGCCCCAGCATTTT. Translating it yields CASSQDYSSNQPQHF.

The gene calls are TRBV30 and TRBJ1-1; no firm D call. The CDR3 has 13 residues. Germline assignment: CDR1 GTSNPN and CDR2 SVGIG (reference sequence). V gave up 3 bases and J gave up 1 base, with 9 bases separating them. The CDR3 protein is CAWRVRGNTEAFF. In DNA, the CDR3 is TGTGCCTGGAGGGTCCGGGGGAACACTGAAGCTTTCTTT. The whole variable domain, remainder taken from reference TRBV30 and TRBJ1-1, is SQTIHQWPATLVQPVGSPLSLECTVEGTSNPNLYWYRQAAGRGLQLLFYSVGIGQISSEVPQNLSASRPQDRQFILSSKKLLLSDSGFYLCAWRVRGNTEAFFGQGTRLTVV.

The CDR3 nucleotides read TGTGCCAGCAGCCAAGGGGCGCCGTTCAGCGAGCAGTACTTC. Protein sequence: CASSQGAPFSEQYF. This sequence joins TRBV3-1 (or the pseudogene TRBV3-2) and TRBJ2-7, with D unresolved. The germline V gene encodes CDR1 LGHDT and CDR2 YNNKEL (reference sequence). The CDR3 spans 14 residues. The V and J ends lost 1 base and 6 bases respectively, with 13 bases between them.

The chain carries TRBV2 and TRBJ2-1, with D perhaps matching TRBD2 (6 bases). Trimming took 3 bases from V and 0 from J, leaving 9 bases between them. Germline lookup yields CDR1 SNHLY and CDR2 FYNNEI. The CDR3 runs 15 residues. The CDR3 DNA is TGTGCCAGCAGTGACGGAGGGGACTCCTACAATGAGCAGTTCTTC. Translated, it gives CASSDGGDSYNEQFF.

The chain links TRBV9 to TRBJ2-7; tentatively, D is TRBD2 (6 bases). The CDR3 contains 15 residues. The V gene's germline CDR1 is SGDLS and CDR2 YYNGEE. Trimming removed 0 bases from V and 3 bases from J, with 13 bases in between. CDR3 residues: CASSVGTTLFYEQYF. CDR3 sequence (DNA): TGTGCCAGCAGCGTAGGGACTACTCTCTTCTACGAGCAGTACTTC. The full variable domain, with the rest looked up from reference TRBV9 and TRBJ2-7, is DSGVTQTPKHLITATGQRVTLRCSPRSGDLSVYWYQQSLDQGLQFLIQYYNGEERAKGNILERFSAQQFPDLHSELNLSSLELGDSALYFCASSVGTTLFYEQYFGPGTRLTVT.

The count of this clone is one. This sample also contains other DNA sequences that code for the same CDR3. V gene TRBV7-2 combines with J gene TRBJ2-7; D call uncertain. Looked up from germline, CDR1 is SGHTA and CDR2 is FQGNSA. Trimming shortened V by 1 base and J by 0 bases, and 7 bases separated the two germline ends. The CDR3 sequence is 14 residues long. The CDR3 here is CASSLGRSSYEQYF. As DNA, the CDR3 is TGTGCCAGCAGCTTAGGGCGGAGCTCCTACGAGCAGTACTTC.

The chain combines TRBV7-9 with TRBJ1-2, with D tentatively TRBD1 (5 bases). CDR1 is SEHNR, CDR2 FQNEAQ, per germline (reference sequence). The CDR3 is made up of 16 amino acids. V was trimmed by 5 bases and J by 3 bases, leaving 19 bases between them. The CDR3 coding sequence is TGTGCCAGCAGCCCTCTGGGACTTACTGTTGACTATGGCTACACCTTC. Protein: CASSPLGLTVDYGYTF.

The CDR3, as DNA: TGCGCCACCTCGCCACCTTTGAGTGCTGGAAACACCATATATTTT. It is translated as CATSPPLSAGNTIYF. V gene TRBV4-1 combines with J gene TRBJ1-3; D is undetermined. The germline gives CDR1 MGHRA, CDR2 YSYEKL. There are 15 residues in the CDR3. V dropped 10 bases and J dropped 2 bases, with 18 bases sitting between them.

This chain uses TRBV10-3 with TRBJ1-3; a possible D gene is TRBD1 (6 bases). Germline V gene sequence: CDR1 ENHRY, CDR2 SYGVKD. This CDR3 region has 12 residues. With 8 bases removed from V and 4 bases from J, the gap between germline ends came to 9 bases. The DNA of the CDR3 is TGTGCCATCGCAGGGGACGGAAACACCATATATTTT. Amino acids: CAIAGDGNTIYF.

The gene calls are TRBV29-1 and TRBJ1-2; D is undetermined. V dropped 3 bases and J dropped 6 bases, with 11 bases sitting between them. Germline lookup yields CDR1 SQVTM and CDR2 ANQGSEA. The CDR3 covers 12 residues. CDR3 region: CSVDAVPDGYTF. CDR3 DNA sequence: TGCAGCGTTGATGCCGTTCCAGATGGCTACACCTTC.